This passage covers 15 T cell receptor beta chains from one sample sequenced in a study of shared T cell receptors in the human thymus. Libraries were prepared by immunoSEQ multiplex PCR; TCRdb keeps only in-frame clonotypes and omits some of them. The table lists some 700,000 clones, roughly 90% of them singletons. These data were also reused for a study on human thymus T cells.

The sample comprised thymocytes. Receptors were obtained from a boy in the first two years of life with a congenital heart defect.

V and J are TRBV18 and TRBJ2-7; D possibly corresponds to TRBD1 (6 bases). The CDR3 contains 14 residues. V was shortened by 3 bases and J by 2 bases, with 11 bases between the two germline ends. Germline CDR1 is KGHSH and CDR2 is LQKENI. CDR3 sequence: CASSPNTGPYEQYF. The CDR3 DNA sequence: TGTGCCAGCTCACCTAATACAGGGCCCTACGAGCAGTACTTC.

The chain carries TRBV29-1 and TRBJ2-1; no definite D call. The CDR3 covers 10 residues. The germline V gene encodes CDR1 SQVTM and CDR2 ANQGSEA. V shed 5 bases and J shed 8 bases, with 7 bases lying between them. CDR3 bases: TGCAGCGTTTCCCGCGATGAGCAGTTCTTC. Protein sequence: CSVSRDEQFF.

A word on this clone: Relative to the germline gene, one junction end is altered; a read error may explain this. The chain couples TRBV4-3 to TRBJ2-7; 11 bases agree with TRBD2. Germline loops: CDR1 LGHNA, CDR2 YSLEER. The CDR3 loop spans 17 amino acids. The CDR3 bases are TGCGCCGGCAGCCATCATAGACTAGCGGGACGTTCCTACGAGCAGTACTTC. Translation: CAGSHHRLAGRSYEQYF.

The chain is built from TRBV6-1 and TRBJ2-6; D is possibly TRBD2 (5 bases). Germline CDR1 reads MNHNS; CDR2 reads SASEGT. Trimming cost V 6 bases and J 0 bases, with 9 bases left between them. This CDR3 is 15 amino acids long. The CDR3 nucleotides are TGTGCCAGCAGGGGCGGGCCCTCTGGGGCCAACGTCCTGACTTTC. This gives the protein CASRGGPSGANVLTF.

This clone came up a few times. V gene TRBV5-6 combines with J gene TRBJ1-3, with 8 bases identical to TRBD1. Germline V lookup: CDR1 SGHDT, CDR2 YYEEEE. The CDR3 length is 16 residues. Trimming cost V 6 bases and J 4 bases; bases outside gene matches: 12. The CDR3 sequence is CASNGPDRVGGNTIYF. For the CDR3, the DNA is TGTGCCAGCAACGGACCGGACAGGGTGGGGGGAAACACCATATATTTT.

This sequence joins TRBV27 and TRBJ2-7, with TRBD2 as a possible D gene (5 bases). Germline V lookup: CDR1 MNHEY, CDR2 SMNVEV (reference sequence). The CDR3 runs 14 residues. Trimming removed 6 bases at V and 0 bases at J, with 12 bases between. The CDR3: CASRPLEASYEQYF. In DNA form, the CDR3 reads TGTGCCAGCAGACCCCTGGAGGCCTCCTACGAGCAGTACTTC.

The chain carries TRBV28 and TRBJ2-2; 8 bases align to TRBD1. V dropped 5 bases and J dropped 0; count of bases not matched to a gene: 2. Germline V gene sequence: CDR1 MDHEN, CDR2 SYDVKM. The CDR3 sequence is 15 residues long. The CDR3 loop is CASSGDRSNTGELFF. The DNA for the CDR3 is TGTGCCAGCAGTGGGGACAGGTCGAACACCGGGGAGCTGTTTTTT.

V and J are TRBV6-4 and TRBJ2-3; 9 bases map to TRBD2. Per germline, CDR1 MRHNA and CDR2 SNTAGT. Trimming took 0 bases from V and 4 from J; bases not matched to a gene: 2. There are 15 residues in the CDR3. The CDR3 DNA reads as TGTGCCAGCAGTGACTCTGGGACTAGCCCAGATACGCAGTATTTT. This gives the protein CASSDSGTSPDTQYF.

The chain has TRBV5-1 and TRBJ2-7, with TRBD1 matching over 8 bases. CDR1 is SGHRS, CDR2 YFSETQ, per germline. The CDR3 sequence is 14 residues long. With 2 bases clipped from V and 4 bases from J, the junction kept 5 bases outside the gene matches. The CDR3 protein is CASSLRTGPYEQYF. CDR3 sequence (DNA): TGCGCCAGCAGCTTACGGACAGGGCCTTACGAGCAGTACTTC.

J is TRBJ1-4 and V is TRBV5-4, with a tentative D call TRBD1 (6 bases). This CDR3 spans 14 amino acids. Germline CDR1 and CDR2: SGHNT and YYREEE (reference sequence). V was trimmed by 4 bases and J by 3 bases, leaving 10 bases between them. CDR3 coding DNA: TGTGCCAGCAGCGGGGGCGCGGCTAATGAAAAACTGTTTTTT. As protein: CASSGGAANEKLFF.

The gene calls are TRBV5-1 and TRBJ2-3; TRBD1 might be the D (6 bases). Germline V gene data show CDR1 as SGHRS and CDR2 as YFSETQ. With 1 base removed from V and 0 bases from J, the gap between germline ends came to 18 bases. The CDR3 extends over 18 amino acids. The CDR3 DNA reads as TGCGCCAGCAGCTTGTCACCAGGGGCTCTACATAGCACAGATACGCAGTATTTT. Translation: CASSLSPGALHSTDTQYF.

The sample holds one count of this clone. The V gene is TRBV9, the J gene TRBJ2-7; TRBD2 agrees at 7 bases. The length of the CDR3 is 16 residues. The V segment lost 4 bases and the J segment 3 bases; nucleotides outside the gene matches: 13. The germline gives CDR1 SGDLS, CDR2 YYNGEE. CDR3 DNA sequence: TGTGCCAGCAGCCCCCGCTCCGCGGGAGCCTTCTACGAGCAGTACTTC. Protein: CASSPRSAGAFYEQYF.

This chain connects TRBV2 to TRBJ2-3; D is ambiguous. The CDR3 contains 12 residues. Per the germline V gene, CDR1 is SNHLY and CDR2 is FYNNEI. V lost 7 bases and J 2 bases, leaving 7 bases between the germline ends. The CDR3 DNA sequence: TGTGCCAGCATTCGTCTCACAGATACGCAGTATTTT. This translates into CASIRLTDTQYF.

The chain recombines TRBV27 with TRBJ1-2, with D possibly TRBD1 on 5 matching bases. Trimming left V 1 base short and J 4 bases short, with 10 bases between. The CDR3 runs 14 residues. Germline lookup yields CDR1 MNHEY and CDR2 SMNVEV (reference sequence). In DNA form, the CDR3 reads TGTGCCAGCAGTTTATACGGGGGGGGCTATGGCTACACCTTC. It codes for CASSLYGGGYGYTF.

This rearrangement joins TRBV10-1 to TRBJ2-3; D possibly corresponds to TRBD2 (5 bases). The CDR3 is 15 amino acids. Looked up from germline, CDR1 is WNHNN and CDR2 is SYGVQD (reference sequence). The V gene lost 6 bases and the J gene lost 1 base, with 14 bases spanning the gap. The CDR3 region is CASREGKEGTDTQYF. CDR3 coding DNA: TGCGCCAGCAGGGAAGGCAAGGAGGGCACAGATACGCAGTATTTT.